This T cell receptor (beta chain) was obtained from a study of T cells after yellow fever vaccination. In the study overall: Fractions low in cell number were prepared with SMART-Seq v4 Ultra Low Input.

The TCR cDNA carried a universal primer site and UMIs from 5'RACE template switching. TCRdb reprocessed the 5' RACE reads with MiXCR, giving one entry per CDR3 protein. The table lists around 610,000 distinct CDR3 sequences, approximately 15% of them singletons. General study findings and limits: The presence of abundant clonotypes contaminating from the bulk population was possible in FACS-sorted repertoires. A minor fraction of clonotypes spanned both CD4 and CD8 compartments.

This CDR3 region has 14 residues. Trimming took 1 base from V and 4 from J, leaving 10 bases between them. Germline V lookup: CDR1 SGHDN, CDR2 FVKESK. This clonotype was seen only a few times. Its specificity is not known. The gene calls are TRBV14 and TRBJ1-1; TRBD1 might be the D (5 bases). The clonotype originates from a man aged 25-40 years who received the YFV17D yellow fever vaccine. The sample was PBMCs, taken on the day of the yellow fever booster vaccination. This CDR3 is CASSQVLGATEAFF. The CDR3 nucleotides read TGTGCCAGCAGCCAAGTCTTAGGGGCCACTGAAGCTTTCTTT. The whole variable domain, filled in from reference TRBV14 and TRBJ1-1, reads EAGVTQFPSHSVIEKGQTVTLRCDPISGHDNLYWYRRVMGKEIKFLLHFVKESKQDESGMPNNRFLAERTGGTYSTLKVQPAELEDSGVYFCASSQVLGATEAFFGQGTRLTVV.